Listed below are T cell receptor beta chains from one sample, sequenced in a study of cytomegalovirus exposure and HLA in healthy donors. Clones were read by immunoSEQ multiplex PCR, and TCRdb kept only the in-frame ones, dropping some. Of 150,000 or so clones in the sample, approximately 80% are singletons; the top ten hold 9.5% to 15%. The sequenced sample was PBMCs. The receptors stem from a man younger than 40 in good health and CMV-seropositive. Each CDR3 is given with its conserved first and last residue. The order of the fields is clone size, D gene, V gene, J gene, CDR3 protein, CDR3 DNA. A D gene is named only where the DNA matches it firmly. Only part of the rows carry a size: once, few, many, or a class if the clone is expanded.

size: NA; D: NA; V: TRBV28; J: TRBJ1-5; CDR3: CASSSPVEPQHF; DNA: TGTGCCAGCAGTTCCCCGGTAGAACCCCAGCATTTT
size: few; D: TRBD1; V: TRBV28; J: TRBJ2-7; CDR3: CASRTVSQGDSYEQYF; DNA: TGTGCCAGCAGAACGGTTTCCCAGGGGGATTCCTACGAGCAGTACTTC
size: NA; D: NA; V: TRBV18; J: TRBJ1-4; CDR3: CASSPLEDEKLFF; DNA: TGTGCCAGCTCACCACTCGAGGATGAAAAACTGTTTTTT
size: NA; D: NA; V: TRBV10-2; J: TRBJ1-1; CDR3: CASSGTTEAFF; DNA: TGCGCCAGCAGTGGGACAACTGAAGCTTTCTTT
size: NA; D: NA; V: TRBV9; J: TRBJ2-2; CDR3: CASSVDSGETGELFF; DNA: TGTGCCAGCAGCGTAGATTCGGGGGAAACCGGGGAGCTGTTTTTT
size: NA; D: NA; V: TRBV27; J: TRBJ2-7; CDR3: CASSLVRFHEQHF; DNA: TGTGCCAGCAGTTTAGTCAGGTTCCACGAGCAGCACTTC
size: NA; D: NA; V: TRBV18; J: TRBJ2-5; CDR3: CASSPLQETQYF; DNA: TGTGCCAGCTCACCACTACAAGAGACCCAGTACTTC
size: NA; D: NA; V: TRBV5-1; J: TRBJ1-5; CDR3: CASSLTGQYNQPQHF; DNA: TGCGCCAGCAGCTTGACCGGACAGTACAATCAGCCCCAGCATTTT
size: NA; D: NA; V: TRBV30; J: TRBJ2-7; CDR3: CAWSVLGGHEQYF; DNA: TGTGCCTGGAGTGTCCTGGGAGGCCACGAGCAGTACTTC
size: NA; D: TRBD2; V: TRBV29-1; J: TRBJ2-5; CDR3: CSVEDGMRAGAQYF; DNA: TGCAGCGTTGAAGACGGAATGAGGGCGGGGGCCCAGTACTTC
size: NA; D: TRBD1; V: TRBV5-4; J: TRBJ1-1; CDR3: CASSLGQGFVEAFF; DNA: TGTGCCAGCAGCTTGGGACAGGGGTTCGTTGAAGCTTTCTTT
size: NA; D: TRBD1; V: TRBV5-1; J: TRBJ2-1; CDR3: CASSRTGGRDEQFF; DNA: TGCGCCAGCAGTAGGACAGGGGGGAGGGATGAGCAGTTCTTC
size: NA; D: TRBD2; V: TRBV5-4; J: TRBJ2-2; CDR3: CASSQLAGNTGELFF; DNA: TGTGCCAGCAGCCAACTAGCGGGGAACACCGGGGAGCTGTTTTTT
size: NA; D: NA; V: TRBV28; J: TRBJ1-5; CDR3: CATRETVNQPQHF; DNA: TGTGCCACCCGTGAGACAGTGAATCAGCCCCAGCATTTT
size: NA; D: TRBD1; V: TRBV5-6; J: TRBJ2-2; CDR3: CASSFDRGLVTGELFF; DNA: TGTGCCAGCAGCTTCGACAGGGGGCTCGTCACCGGGGAGCTGTTTTTT
size: NA; D: TRBD2; V: TRBV7-2; J: TRBJ2-7; CDR3: CASSSRAGEVYEQYF; DNA: TGTGCCAGCAGCAGTAGGGCGGGAGAGGTTTACGAGCAGTACTTC
size: NA; D: NA; V: TRBV10-1; J: TRBJ2-7; CDR3: CASSALAQGEQYF; DNA: TGCGCCAGCAGTGCTCTAGCTCAAGGCGAGCAGTACTTC
size: NA; D: TRBD2; V: TRBV12-5; J: TRBJ2-4; CDR3: CASGLSGGANIQYF; DNA: TGTGCTAGTGGCTTATCCGGGGGGGCAAACATTCAGTACTTC
size: NA; D: NA; V: TRBV7-3; J: TRBJ2-1; CDR3: CASSITGGDSYNEQFF; DNA: TGTGCCAGCAGCATTACCGGGGGGGACAGCTACAATGAGCAGTTCTTC
size: NA; D: TRBD1; V: TRBV19; J: TRBJ2-5; CDR3: CASSRQGSEETQYF; DNA: TGTGCCAGTAGTAGACAGGGGTCGGAAGAGACCCAGTACTTC
size: few; D: NA; V: TRBV7-8; J: TRBJ2-3; CDR3: CASSFSNTDTQYF; DNA: TGTGCCAGCAGCTTTTCAAACACAGATACGCAGTATTTT
size: few; D: TRBD1; V: TRBV13; J: TRBJ1-1; CDR3: CASSTWTGSTEAFF; DNA: TGTGCCAGCAGCACCTGGACAGGGAGCACTGAAGCTTTCTTT
size: NA; D: NA; V: TRBV6-5; J: TRBJ1-1; CDR3: CASSYSGTQNTEAFF; DNA: TGTGCCAGCAGTTACTCTGGGACACAGAACACTGAAGCTTTCTTT
size: NA; D: TRBD2; V: TRBV4-2; J: TRBJ2-7; CDR3: CASSNWGGPYEQYF; DNA: TGTGCCAGCAGCAACTGGGGAGGGCCCTACGAGCAGTACTTC
size: NA; D: TRBD2; V: TRBV6-5; J: TRBJ2-7; CDR3: CASSIGSGKLYEQYF; DNA: TGTGCCAGCAGTATCGGTAGCGGGAAACTCTACGAGCAGTACTTC
size: NA; D: NA; V: TRBV5-4; J: TRBJ2-1; CDR3: CASSGGARNEQFF; DNA: TGTGCCAGCAGCGGCGGGGCTCGGAATGAGCAGTTCTTC
size: NA; D: TRBD2; V: TRBV11-2; J: TRBJ2-5; CDR3: CASSYGLAGSGQETQYF; DNA: TGTGCCAGCAGCTATGGACTAGCGGGGTCGGGGCAAGAGACCCAGTACTTC
size: NA; D: TRBD2; V: TRBV10-3; J: TRBJ2-1; CDR3: CATGISGTSYNEQFF; DNA: TGTGCCACCGGAATTAGCGGGACCTCCTACAATGAGCAGTTCTTC
size: once; D: NA; V: TRBV27; J: TRBJ2-3; CDR3: CASWEARTDTQYF; DNA: TGTGCCAGCTGGGAGGCCCGCACAGATACGCAGTATTTT
size: few; D: TRBD1; V: TRBV5-4; J: TRBJ1-1; CDR3: CASSLYRTGDTEAFF; DNA: TGTGCCAGCAGCTTGTACCGGACAGGGGACACTGAAGCTTTCTTT
size: NA; D: TRBD1; V: TRBV5-1; J: TRBJ2-5; CDR3: CASSRTGGTVQETQYF; DNA: TGCGCCAGCAGTCGGACAGGGGGGACGGTACAAGAGACCCAGTACTTC
size: few; D: NA; V: TRBV27; J: TRBJ2-7; CDR3: CASAPRGASIYEQYF; DNA: TGTGCCAGCGCCCCCCGGGGGGCCAGCATCTACGAGCAGTACTTC
size: NA; D: NA; V: TRBV6-5; J: TRBJ1-1; CDR3: CASSYGRGYTEAFF; DNA: TGTGCCAGCAGTTATGGTAGGGGGTACACTGAAGCTTTCTTT
size: NA; D: NA; V: TRBV10-1; J: TRBJ2-2; CDR3: CASSDGRVRSGELFF; DNA: TGCGCCAGCAGTGATGGCAGGGTGAGGTCCGGGGAGCTGTTTTTT
size: NA; D: NA; V: TRBV6-5; J: TRBJ2-2; CDR3: CASNNRINTGELFF; DNA: TGTGCCAGCAATAACAGGATTAACACCGGGGAGCTGTTTTTT
size: NA; D: NA; V: TRBV20-1; J: TRBJ2-1; CDR3: CSAREGVEQFF; DNA: TGCAGTGCTAGAGAAGGAGTTGAGCAGTTCTTC
size: NA; D: NA; V: TRBV7-9; J: TRBJ1-1; CDR3: CASSKQVTEAFF; DNA: TGTGCCAGCAGCAAACAGGTCACTGAAGCTTTCTTT
size: NA; D: TRBD1; V: TRBV5-1; J: TRBJ1-1; CDR3: CASSLDRGNTEAFF; DNA: TGCGCCAGCAGCTTGGACAGGGGGAACACTGAAGCTTTCTTT
size: NA; D: NA; V: TRBV5-6; J: TRBJ1-6; CDR3: CASSLARSSYNSPLHF; DNA: TGTGCCAGCAGCTTGGCGCGGAGCTCCTATAATTCACCCCTCCACTTT
size: NA; D: TRBD2; V: TRBV7-2; J: TRBJ2-3; CDR3: CASSLGYGRAGITDTQYF; DNA: TGTGCCAGCAGCTTAGGGTACGGGAGGGCGGGGATAACAGATACGCAGTATTTT
size: NA; D: NA; V: TRBV5-1; J: TRBJ2-1; CDR3: CASSPGAGNEQFF; DNA: TGCGCCAGCAGCCCGGGAGCGGGCAATGAGCAGTTCTTC
size: NA; D: NA; V: TRBV12-5; J: TRBJ2-2; CDR3: CASGLPDYSNTGELFF; DNA: TGTGCTAGTGGTTTGCCGGACTATTCGAACACCGGGGAGCTGTTTTTT
size: NA; D: TRBD2; V: TRBV2; J: TRBJ2-3; CDR3: CASRDMRASGDNTDTQYF; DNA: TGTGCCAGCAGGGACATGAGAGCTAGCGGAGATAACACAGATACGCAGTATTTT
size: NA; D: NA; V: TRBV25-1; J: TRBJ1-1; CDR3: CASRAGVVEAFF; DNA: TGTGCCAGCAGGGCAGGGGTGGTTGAAGCTTTCTTT
size: NA; D: TRBD1; V: TRBV7-6; J: TRBJ2-7; CDR3: CASSLLDAGGGEQYF; DNA: TGTGCCAGCAGCTTATTGGACGCAGGGGGTGGCGAGCAGTACTTC
size: few; D: NA; V: TRBV4-1; J: TRBJ1-5; CDR3: CASSQDPLMGQPQHF; DNA: TGCGCCAGCAGCCAAGATCCCCTCATGGGCCAGCCCCAGCATTTT
size: NA; D: TRBD1; V: TRBV13; J: TRBJ1-6; CDR3: CASSSGQGNNSPLHF; DNA: TGTGCCAGCAGCTCGGGACAGGGGAATAATTCACCCCTCCACTTT
size: NA; D: NA; V: TRBV6-5; J: TRBJ1-2; CDR3: CASSEGSNYGYTF; DNA: TGTGCCAGCAGCGAAGGGAGTAACTATGGCTACACCTTC
size: NA; D: NA; V: TRBV28; J: TRBJ2-6; CDR3: CASYAVGGGANVLTF; DNA: TGTGCCAGCTACGCTGTAGGGGGTGGGGCCAACGTCCTGACTTTC
size: NA; D: NA; V: TRBV28; J: TRBJ2-5; CDR3: CASSLPRDTQETQYF; DNA: TGTGCCAGCAGTTTACCCCGGGACACCCAAGAGACCCAGTACTTC
size: NA; D: TRBD2; V: TRBV5-6; J: TRBJ2-3; CDR3: CASSWRTSGSTDTQYF; DNA: TGTGCCAGCAGCTGGAGGACTAGCGGGAGCACAGATACGCAGTATTTT
size: few; D: NA; V: TRBV29-1; J: TRBJ1-4; CDR3: CSAEGGTNEKLFF; DNA: TGCAGCGCCGAGGGAGGGACTAATGAAAAACTGTTTTTT
size: NA; D: NA; V: TRBV6-1; J: TRBJ2-5; CDR3: CASSGETQYF; DNA: TGTGCCAGCAGCGGGGAGACCCAGTACTTC
size: once; D: NA; V: TRBV18; J: TRBJ2-1; CDR3: CASSQREGSSYNEQFF; DNA: TGTGCCAGCTCACAGCGAGAGGGCTCTTCCTACAATGAGCAGTTCTTC
size: NA; D: NA; V: TRBV19; J: TRBJ2-5; CDR3: CASDTGTSRQETQYF; DNA: TGTGCCAGTGATACAGGGACATCACGTCAAGAGACCCAGTACTTC
size: NA; D: NA; V: TRBV7-9; J: TRBJ2-6; CDR3: CASSLVRSGANVLTF; DNA: TGTGCCAGCAGCTTAGTTCGCTCTGGGGCCAACGTCCTGACTTTC
size: few; D: TRBD2; V: TRBV15; J: TRBJ2-7; CDR3: CATSRDSSGSGYEQYF; DNA: TGTGCCACCAGCAGAGACAGTAGCGGGAGCGGTTACGAGCAGTACTTC
size: NA; D: TRBD1; V: TRBV18; J: TRBJ1-3; CDR3: CASSPRAGGSGNTIYF; DNA: TGTGCCAGCTCACCCCGGGCAGGGGGTTCTGGAAACACCATATATTTT
size: NA; D: NA; V: TRBV10-1; J: TRBJ2-5; CDR3: CASSDLGAEETQYF; DNA: TGCGCCAGCAGCGATCTGGGGGCTGAAGAGACCCAGTACTTC
size: few; D: TRBD1; V: TRBV25-1; J: TRBJ2-7; CDR3: CASSESGQGYEQYF; DNA: TGTGCCAGCAGTGAATCTGGACAGGGCTACGAGCAGTACTTC